The 4 T cell receptor beta chains in this list originate from one sample, sequenced in a study of blood T cell repertoires in COVID-19. TCRdb's copy holds only in-frame clones and misses some; the assay was immunoSEQ multiplex PCR. Of approximately 300,000 clones detected, roughly 90% appear once; the ten largest clones hold roughly 2.6%. The sequenced sample consisted of PBMCs or T cells enriched from blood (not recorded which). These TCRs come from a man aged 60 to 75 who had recovered from COVID-19.

J is TRBJ2-1 and V is TRBV2; no reliable D call. The length of the CDR3 is 13 residues. V was pared by 3 bases and J by 6 bases, with 9 bases between. Germline V gene data show CDR1 as SNHLY and CDR2 as FYNNEI. CDR3 in amino acids: CASSERSLNEQFF. The CDR3 DNA is TGTGCCAGCAGTGAGAGGAGTCTCAATGAGCAGTTCTTC.

The chain has TRBV6-8 and TRBJ1-3; 7 bases map to TRBD1. The CDR3 sequence is 15 residues long. The J segment lost 0 bases and the V segment lost 6 bases, leaving 5 bases of the junction unmatched. CDR1 is MNHGY, CDR2 SAAAGT, per germline. CDR3 bases: TGTGCCAGCAGCGAAGACAGGGTCTCTGGAAACACCATATATTTT. Translated, it gives CASSEDRVSGNTIYF.

The genes are TRBV12-3 or TRBV12-4 and TRBJ1-3; D is uncertain. The CDR3 loop spans 11 amino acids. V shed 6 bases and J shed 4 bases, with 4 bases lying between them. CDR3 sequence reads: CASSPGNTIYF. The CDR3 nucleotides read TGTGCCAGCAGCCCGGGAAACACCATATATTTT.

The J gene is TRBJ1-1, the V gene TRBV4-1, with D perhaps TRBD1 (6 bases). Deletions cut 3 bases from V and 2 bases from J, with 13 bases between. The CDR3 is 15 amino acids. CDR1 and CDR2 (germline): MGHRA, YSYEKL. In DNA, the CDR3 is TGCGCCAGCAGCCAGCCGACAGGAGATAACACTGAAGCTTTCTTT. This encodes CASSQPTGDNTEAFF.